Included here is one TCR beta chain sequence, with context. This clone's antigen is unknown. No clone much larger than this one lies a single base away; base qualities are absent. The immunoSEQ Assay, a bias-controlled multiplex PCR, was used to amplify TCRbeta CDR3 regions from genomic DNA. On the authors' methods: Within the assay, amplification of reference gene primers was used to estimate how many nucleated cells each sample contained. Sequence reads were collapsed and filtered to measure the absolute abundance of every unique TCRbeta CDR3 rearrangement. Productive Simpson clonality was computed per sample as the square root of Simpson's diversity index over productive rearrangements. TCRdb obtained this table from immuneACCESS and retained in-frame rearrangements with V and J assigned. These tables miss some clones; where compared with another copy, unresolved V genes account for less than half of the shortfall, and the remainder is unexplained. V and J calls and clone size come straight from that table; D and trimming were deduced from the DNA. The sample table shows about 250,000 clones, and around nine tenths are seen once. The top ten constitute almost 4% of the sample.

The entry originates in a study of blood T cell repertoires in COVID-19 (dated by TCRdb to about 2020). A note on the overall study: Samples from collaborators originated in the United States, Italy and Spain and spanned both the acute and convalescent phases of COVID-19. The material from the prospective study consisted of cDNA or gDNA derived from T cells, B-cell-depleted T cells, or PBMCs. Subjects who had been exposed to COVID-19, were actively infected with it, or had recovered from it provided the deeply sampled blood TCRbeta repertoires that made up the dataset. The repertoires were released in a freely available public database meant as a resource for research on the immune response to SARS-CoV-2. The samples were drawn from two sources: the first 160 participants of the ongoing ImmuneRACE study, and 1,254 subjects contributed by 6 global collaborators. Sample metadata almost always included a de-identified subject ID, COVID-19 status, age in years and sex. Where HLA class I and class II types were available, the types were taken from metadata supplied by the sample provider, not from assay-based typing. The paper as a whole reports these results and caveats: How much clinical and demographic metadata was included differed by source and by participant, and the metadata was provided uncurated.

Participants in the prospective study were aged roughly 18 to 100 years, lived in 20 to 30 United States geographic areas, and enrolled through a virtual design. Cohort assignment in the prospective study relied on participant-reported clinical history from a screening survey and a study questionnaire. In the prospective study, mobile phlebotomists collected whole blood, serum and a nasopharyngeal or oropharyngeal swab from each participant. Prospective study participants could optionally give additional blood draws and questionnaires over an approximately two-month period. Blood samples from the prospective study were shipped frozen or at room temperature prior to DNA extraction. Spanning cysteine to phenylalanine, the CDR3 consists of 17 amino acids. Only the CDR3 portion is preserved as DNA: 51 bases, with reading frame beginning at the first base. Relative to germline, V is 0 bases shorter and J is 7 bases shorter, with 19 bases between their ends. The germline V gene (reference sequence) specifies LNHDA as CDR1 and SQIVND as CDR2.

Sequenced sample: PBMCs or T cells enriched from blood (not recorded which). The source of this sequence is a woman aged 30 to 39 with acute COVID-19. The receptor chain draws on TRBV19 and TRBJ1-5; a tentative D match to TRBD1 spans 5 bases. The sequenced DNA is TGTGCCAGTAGTATAGATCTATGGAGGGGAGGCGTCCAGCCCCAGCATTTT. The encoded protein is CASSIDLWRGGVQPQHF.